Listed below are T cell receptor beta chains from one sample, sequenced in a study of blood T cell repertoires in COVID-19. The repertoire was sequenced with immunoSEQ multiplex PCR; TCRdb's copy has only in-frame clones and lacks some. Here the sample spans about 300,000 clones, roughly 86% being singletons. The specimen sequenced was peripheral blood. The receptors stem from a man between 65 and 80 years old with acute or convalescent COVID-19. The CDR3 runs from the conserved cysteine through the conserved F or W. The D gene is left open where the match is weak. Only some rows state a clone size, as once, few, many or a class for expanded clones.

J | size | D | V | CDR3 | DNA
TRBJ2-3 | NA | TRBD2 | TRBV11-2 | CASSLGVAGAGHTQYF | TGTGCCAGCAGCTTAGGGGTAGCGGGAGCGGGGCATACGCAGTATTTT
TRBJ2-1 | NA | TRBD1 | TRBV7-6 | CASSESPGQGYNEQFF | TGTGCCAGCAGCGAGTCACCGGGACAGGGTTACAATGAGCAGTTCTTC
TRBJ1-1 | NA | TRBD1 | TRBV5-4 | CASSLGAGGGTEAFF | TGTGCCAGCAGCTTGGGGGCAGGGGGCGGAACTGAAGCTTTCTTT
TRBJ2-7 | NA | NA | TRBV28 | CASSAFLASTYEQYF | TGTGCCAGCAGTGCATTTCTAGCTTCAACCTACGAGCAGTACTTC
TRBJ2-2 | NA | TRBD1 | TRBV7-3 | CASSLRDRVGTGELFF | TGTGCCAGCAGCTTAAGGGACAGGGTTGGCACCGGGGAGCTGTTTTTT
TRBJ2-5 | NA | TRBD1 | TRBV3-1/TRBV3-2 | CASSATTGGMETQYF | TGTGCCAGCAGCGCGACGACAGGGGGTATGGAGACCCAGTACTTC
TRBJ2-7 | NA | TRBD2 | TRBV18 | CASSPGTRSYEQYF | TGTGCCAGCTCACCGGGGACTAGATCCTACGAGCAGTACTTC
TRBJ1-5 | NA | NA | TRBV27 | CASSSQTGWVNQPQHF | TGTGCCAGCAGTTCTCAGACAGGCTGGGTGAATCAGCCCCAGCATTTT
TRBJ2-1 | NA | NA | TRBV12-3/TRBV12-4 | CASSLARTNEQFF | TGTGCCAGCAGTTTAGCTAGAACCAATGAGCAGTTCTTC
TRBJ2-1 | NA | TRBD2 | TRBV7-9 | CASSFRSSGRANEQFF | TGTGCCAGCAGTTTCAGATCTAGCGGGAGAGCGAATGAGCAGTTCTTC
TRBJ1-2 | NA | NA | TRBV18 | CASSPEQGVYYGYTF | TGTGCCAGCTCACCGGAACAAGGAGTTTACTATGGCTACACCTTC
TRBJ2-3 | NA | TRBD1 | TRBV7-8 | CASSLRDRLTDTQYF | TGTGCCAGCAGCCTCCGGGACAGGCTTACAGATACGCAGTATTTT
TRBJ2-3 | NA | TRBD1 | TRBV7-9 | CASSSGDRGMYAQYF | TGTGCCAGCAGTTCCGGGGACAGGGGGATGTATGCGCAGTATTTT
TRBJ2-1 | NA | NA | TRBV6-2/TRBV6-3 | CASSYSIGSLENEQFF | TGTGCCAGCAGTTACTCGATCGGTAGTTTGGAGAATGAGCAGTTCTTC
TRBJ2-7 | NA | NA | TRBV30 | CAWSRDSQGGREQYF | TGTGCCTGGAGCCGGGACAGTCAAGGGGGGCGCGAGCAGTACTTC
TRBJ2-1 | NA | TRBD2 | TRBV7-3 | CASSPTTTSGGYNEQFF | TGTGCCAGCAGCCCAACCACAACTAGCGGGGGGTACAATGAGCAGTTCTTC
TRBJ1-1 | NA | NA | TRBV28 | CASSFPHPGTPFF | TGTGCCAGCAGTTTCCCCCACCCGGGGACACCTTTCTTT
TRBJ2-2 | NA | TRBD2 | TRBV4-3 | CASSQESGVDTGELFF | TGCGCCAGCAGCCAAGAAAGCGGGGTAGACACCGGGGAGCTGTTTTTT
TRBJ2-1 | few | NA | TRBV18 | CASSPGLDNEQFF | TGTGCCAGCTCACCCGGACTTGACAATGAGCAGTTCTTC
TRBJ2-7 | NA | TRBD1 | TRBV5-4 | CASSLPGQTYEQYF | TGTGCTAGCAGTTTACCGGGACAGACCTACGAGCAGTACTTC
TRBJ1-3 | NA | NA | TRBV4-3 | CASSQDMADSGNTIYF | TGCGCCAGCAGCCAAGATATGGCCGACTCTGGAAACACCATATATTTT
TRBJ1-1 | NA | NA | TRBV16 | CASSRIRSGQRNTEAFF | TGTGCCAGCAGCCGAATCCGGAGTGGACAGAGGAACACTGAAGCTTTCTTT
TRBJ1-2 | NA | NA | TRBV7-5 | CARSLVVPYGYTF | TGTGCCAGAAGCTTAGTAGTTCCTTATGGCTACACCTTC
TRBJ2-5 | NA | NA | TRBV28 | CASRERETQYF | TGTGCCAGCAGAGAGAGAGAGACCCAGTACTTC
TRBJ2-7 | NA | NA | TRBV10-3 | CAISVGQPAYEQYF | TGTGCCATCAGTGTAGGACAGCCCGCCTACGAGCAGTACTTC
TRBJ1-3 | NA | NA | TRBV12-3/TRBV12-4 | CASQAISGNTIYF | TGTGCCAGCCAGGCAATCTCTGGAAACACCATATATTTT
TRBJ1-5 | NA | NA | TRBV25-1 | CASSESNNQPQHF | TGTGCCAGCAGTGAGTCAAACAATCAGCCCCAGCATTTT
TRBJ1-2 | NA | NA | TRBV6-5 | CASSQLGVGSYGYTF | TGTGCCAGCAGCCAACTCGGGGTCGGGAGCTATGGCTACACCTTC
TRBJ1-6 | few | NA | TRBV7-9 | CASSLSGSPLHF | TGTGCCAGCAGCTTGTCGGGTTCACCCCTCCACTTT
TRBJ2-5 | few | NA | TRBV6-1 | CASSDQGGPQETQYF | TGTGCCAGCAGTGACCAGGGAGGCCCACAAGAGACCCAGTACTTC
TRBJ2-3 | NA | NA | TRBV7-9 | CASSSPSFDTQYF | TGTGCCAGCAGCTCCCCTAGTTTCGATACGCAGTATTTT
TRBJ1-2 | few | TRBD1 | TRBV7-9 | CASSFGGTDGYTF | TGTGCCAGCAGCTTCGGCGGGACAGATGGCTACACCTTC
TRBJ2-7 | once | TRBD2 | TRBV5-6 | CASSFGTRNHEQYF | TGTGCCAGCAGCTTCGGGACTAGGAACCACGAGCAGTACTTC
TRBJ2-3 | NA | TRBD2 | TRBV24-1 | CATSDRSSGGPNTDTQYF | TGTGCCACCAGTGATCGATCTAGCGGGGGGCCAAACACAGATACGCAGTATTTT
TRBJ1-6 | NA | TRBD1 | TRBV5-4 | CASSQGQGISLHF | TGTGCCAGCAGCCAGGGACAGGGGATCTCCCTCCACTTT
TRBJ1-2 | NA | NA | TRBV28 | CASSTAGGLGYTF | TGTGCCAGCAGTACCGCGGGGGGTCTCGGCTACACCTTC
TRBJ2-1 | NA | NA | TRBV28 | CASSFGSRGFNEQFF | TGTGCCAGCAGTTTCGGATCCCGGGGATTCAATGAGCAGTTCTTC
TRBJ1-4 | few | NA | TRBV3-1/TRBV3-2 | CASSIGGPATNEKLFF | TGTGCCAGCAGTATCGGGGGTCCTGCAACTAATGAAAAACTGTTTTTT
TRBJ2-4 | NA | TRBD1 | TRBV6-5 | CASSRQGGDKNIQYF | TGTGCCAGCAGTAGACAGGGTGGGGACAAAAACATTCAGTACTTC
TRBJ2-3 | NA | NA | TRBV30 | CAWRSWDIDTDTQYF | TGTGCCTGGAGGTCCTGGGACATAGACACAGATACGCAGTATTTT